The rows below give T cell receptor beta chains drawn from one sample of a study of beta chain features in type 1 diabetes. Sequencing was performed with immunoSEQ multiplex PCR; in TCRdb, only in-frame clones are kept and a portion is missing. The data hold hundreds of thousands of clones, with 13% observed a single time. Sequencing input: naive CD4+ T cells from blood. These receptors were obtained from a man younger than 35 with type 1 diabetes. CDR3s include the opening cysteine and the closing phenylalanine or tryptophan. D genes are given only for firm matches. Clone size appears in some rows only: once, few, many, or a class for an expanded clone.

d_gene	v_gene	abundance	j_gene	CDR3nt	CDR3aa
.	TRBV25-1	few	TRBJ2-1	TGTGCCAGCAGCAGTTCGATGGGAGCTCATGAGCAGTTCTTC	CASSSSMGAHEQFF
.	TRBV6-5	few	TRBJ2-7	TGTGCCAGCAGTCCCCGGTCAGGTTGGCAGTACTTC	CASSPRSGWQYF
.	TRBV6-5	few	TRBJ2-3	TGTGCCAGCAGGCCGGGGGACAGCACAGATACGCAGTATTTT	CASRPGDSTDTQYF
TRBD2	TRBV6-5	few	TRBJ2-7	TGTGCCAGCAGGGGGGGGATCTACGAGCAGTACTTC	CASRGGIYEQYF
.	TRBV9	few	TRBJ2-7	TGTGCCAGCAGCGTAGCCGCCCCCCACAGGGAAACCTACGAGCAGTACTTC	CASSVAAPHRETYEQYF
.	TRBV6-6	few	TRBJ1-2	TGTGCCAGCAGTTATGAGGCGGCCTACACCTTC	CASSYEAAYTF
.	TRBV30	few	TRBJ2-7	TGTGCCTGGAGTGTACCTGGCGAGCAGTACTTC	CAWSVPGEQYF
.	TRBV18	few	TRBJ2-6	TGTGCCAGCTCACCACCGGGCAGTACCATCTCTGGGGCCAACGTCCTGACTTTC	CASSPPGSTISGANVLTF
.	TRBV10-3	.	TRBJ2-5	TGTGCCATCAGTGGGGGGGCAAGGCTTGGAGAGACCCAGTACTTC	CAISGGARLGETQYF
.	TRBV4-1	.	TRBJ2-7	TGCGCCAGCAGCCAAGATATAGGGACAAACAAAAAGGACTCCTACGAGCAGTACTTC	CASSQDIGTNKKDSYEQYF
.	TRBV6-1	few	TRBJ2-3	TGTGCCAGCAGTGGGGACACCTACGGGGCAGGCACAGATACGCAGTATTTT	CASSGDTYGAGTDTQYF
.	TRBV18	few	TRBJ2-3	TGTGCCAGCTCACCGTCCACAGATACGCAGTATTTT	CASSPSTDTQYF
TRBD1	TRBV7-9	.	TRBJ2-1	TGTGCCAGCAGCCCTAATAGGGGACAGGGTCCCAATGAGCAGTTCTTC	CASSPNRGQGPNEQFF
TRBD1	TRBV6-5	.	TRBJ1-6	TGTGCCAGCGGAGGGGACAGCGCCAATTCACCCCTCCACTTT	CASGGDSANSPLHF
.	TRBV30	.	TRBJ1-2	TGTGCCTGGAGTGTATGGGAAAACTATGGCTACACCTTC	CAWSVWENYGYTF
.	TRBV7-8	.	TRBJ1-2	TGTGCCAGCAGCTTACTAGGGACCGAAAGAGATGGCTACACCTTC	CASSLLGTERDGYTF
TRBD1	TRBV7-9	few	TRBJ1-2	TGTGCCAGCAGCCCCGGGACAGGGCACGGCTACACCTTC	CASSPGTGHGYTF
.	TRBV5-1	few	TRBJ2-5	TGCGCCAGCAGCTTAAACCAGGGAGAGGAGACCCAGTACTTC	CASSLNQGEETQYF
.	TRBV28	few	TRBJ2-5	TGTGCCAGCAGAGAGAGGGAGACCCAGTACTTC	CASRERETQYF
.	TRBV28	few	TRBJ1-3	TGTGCCAGCAGGACGACAGACTCTGGAAACACCATATATTTT	CASRTTDSGNTIYF
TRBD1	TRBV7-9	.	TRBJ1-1	TGTGCCAGCAGCTTTGGGACAGGAGGGAACACTGAAGCTTTCTTT	CASSFGTGGNTEAFF
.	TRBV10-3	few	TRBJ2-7	TGTGCCATCAGTGAGTCGGCACGAGGTCCCGAGCAGTACTTC	CAISESARGPEQYF
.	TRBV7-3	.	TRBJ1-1	TGTGCCAGCAGCTTAGGGGAGAGACGTGAGGACACTGAAGCTTTCTTT	CASSLGERREDTEAFF
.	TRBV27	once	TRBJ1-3	TGTGCCAGCAAATGGGCAGGCTCTGGAAACACCATATATTTT	CASKWAGSGNTIYF
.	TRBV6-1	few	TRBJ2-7	TGTGCCATTAGGGGGTACCCCTACGAGCAGTACTTC	CAIRGYPYEQYF
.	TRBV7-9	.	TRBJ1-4	TGTGCCAGCAGCTTAGATGCCCCCCCCGCGGGACTGTTTTTT	CASSLDAPPAGLFF
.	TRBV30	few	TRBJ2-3	TGTGCCTGGTCTAGTAGCACAGATACGCAGTATTTT	CAWSSSTDTQYF
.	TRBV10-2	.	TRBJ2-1	TGCGCCAGCAGCGACCGGGAACAAAAATACAATGAGCAGTTCTTC	CASSDREQKYNEQFF
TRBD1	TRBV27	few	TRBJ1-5	TGTGCCAGCAGTCCCGGGACAGGGAGCAATCAGCCCCAGCATTTT	CASSPGTGSNQPQHF
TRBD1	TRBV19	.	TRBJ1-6	TGTGCCAGTAGTCCAACTGGGACAGGGGATAATTCACCCCTCCACTTT	CASSPTGTGDNSPLHF
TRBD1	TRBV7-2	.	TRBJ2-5	TGTGCCAGCAGACTCCCAGGGGGCCCAGAGACCCAGTACTTC	CASRLPGGPETQYF
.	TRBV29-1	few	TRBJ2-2	TGCAGCGTTCGAGGGCAGGGGCCTACCGGGGAGCTGTTTTTT	CSVRGQGPTGELFF
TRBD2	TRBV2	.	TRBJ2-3	TGTGCCAGCAGTCCGGGACTAGCGGGGGATACGCAGTATTTT	CASSPGLAGDTQYF
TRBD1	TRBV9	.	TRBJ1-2	TGTGCCAGCCAGGGACAGGGGAGGGACTATGGCTACACCTTC	CASQGQGRDYGYTF
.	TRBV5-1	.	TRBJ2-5	TGCGCCAGCAGCTTGGCGGGCGGTCCGGCAGAGACCCAGTACTTC	CASSLAGGPAETQYF
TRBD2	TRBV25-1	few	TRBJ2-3	TGTGCCAGCACCGCGGGGGGTGGGGATACGCAGTATTTT	CASTAGGGDTQYF
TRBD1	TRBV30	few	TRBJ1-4	TGTGCCTGGAGTGGACAGGGAGGAGAAAAACTGTTTTTT	CAWSGQGGEKLFF
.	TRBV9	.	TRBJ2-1	.	CASSVAQGTSGGPKFF
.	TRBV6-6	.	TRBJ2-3	TGTGCCAGCGAGGGGGAGCGCACAGATACGCAGTATTTT	CASEGERTDTQYF
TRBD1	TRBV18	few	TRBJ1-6	TGTGCCAGCTCACCCGAGCAGGGGGTCTCACCCCTCCACTTT	CASSPEQGVSPLHF
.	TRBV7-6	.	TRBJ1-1	TGTGCCAGCAGCTCCACCTCTGAAGCTTTCTTT	CASSSTSEAFF
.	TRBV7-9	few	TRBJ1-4	TGTGCCATCAAAACGACCCAAACTAATGAAAAACTGTTTTTT	CAIKTTQTNEKLFF